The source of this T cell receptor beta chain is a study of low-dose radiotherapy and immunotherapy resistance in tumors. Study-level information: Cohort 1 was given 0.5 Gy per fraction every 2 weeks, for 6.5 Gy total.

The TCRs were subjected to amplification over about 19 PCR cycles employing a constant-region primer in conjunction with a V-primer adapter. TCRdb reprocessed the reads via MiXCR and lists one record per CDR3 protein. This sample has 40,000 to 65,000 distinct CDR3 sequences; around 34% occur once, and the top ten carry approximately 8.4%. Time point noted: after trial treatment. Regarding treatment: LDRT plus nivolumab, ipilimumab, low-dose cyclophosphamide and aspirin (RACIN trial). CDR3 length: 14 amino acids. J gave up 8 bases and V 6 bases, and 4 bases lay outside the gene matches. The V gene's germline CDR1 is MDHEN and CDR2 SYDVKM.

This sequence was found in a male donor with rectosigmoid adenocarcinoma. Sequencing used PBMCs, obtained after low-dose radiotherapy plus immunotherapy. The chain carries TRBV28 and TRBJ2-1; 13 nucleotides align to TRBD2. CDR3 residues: CASRVGLAGDEQFF. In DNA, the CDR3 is TGTGCCAGCAGGGTAGGACTAGCGGGAGATGAGCAGTTCTTC.